The clone carrying this TCR beta chain was detected a few times. The source of the sample is a study of T cells in localized non-small cell lung cancer. Profiling relied on immunoSEQ multiplex PCR, and the TCRdb table lists in-frame clones only, not all of them. The data show about 72,000 clones, with just under 85% seen just once and approximately 12% held by the top ten. The germline V gene has CDR1 SGHTA and CDR2 FQGTGA. The CDR3 length is 12 residues. V dropped 4 bases and J dropped 12; count of bases not matched to a gene: 4. The chain carries TRBV7-3 and TRBJ2-1, with 9 positions matching TRBD1. Sequenced material: peripheral blood, taken before any cancer treatment. This sequence was found in a female donor of 60 years or more with stage I lung adenocarcinoma. The CDR3 coding sequence is TGTGCCAGCAGCTCGGACAGGGGACCGCAGTTCTTC. Amino acid sequence: CASSSDRGPQFF. Together with reference TRBV7-3 and TRBJ2-1, the CDR3 gives the full variable domain: GAGVSQTPSNKVTEKGKYVELRCDPISGHTALYWYRQSLGQGPEFLIYFQGTGAADDSGLPNDRFFAVRPEGSVSTLKIQRTERGDSAVYLCASSSDRGPQFFGPGTRLTVL.